This paragraph reports one T cell receptor (beta chain). The target antigen is unknown. TCRdb reprocessed the RT-PCR reads with MiXCR, giving one entry per CDR3 protein. The sample holds roughly 170,000 distinct CDR3 sequences, about 10% seen once. The source of the sample is a study of response to subunit inactivated influenza vaccine. Findings of the study overall: A suggestion made by the authors is that each seasonal influenza vaccination recruits few new T cells.

V was trimmed by 2 bases and J by 5 bases, leaving 24 bases between them. The CDR3 contains 19 residues. Germline values: CDR1 SGHAT, CDR2 FQNNGV. The V call is TRBV11-2, the J call TRBJ2-2, with D perhaps TRBD2 (7 bases). Specimen: non-naive T cells sorted from PBMCs, collected on the day of vaccination. This receptor was obtained from a middle-aged man who received an inactivated influenza vaccine. In DNA, the CDR3 is TGTGCCAGCAGCTTAAGAGGGGGGGCGGGGGCCCCCGGGACCGGGGAGCTGTTTTTT. Protein product: CASSLRGGAGAPGTGELFF. Using reference TRBV11-2 and TRBJ2-2 for the parts outside the CDR3, the full variable domain is EAGVAQSPRYKIIEKRQSVAFWCNPISGHATLYWYQQILGQGPKLLIQFQNNGVVDDSQLPKDRFSAERLKGVDSTLKIQPAKLEDSAVYLCASSLRGGAGAPGTGELFFGEGSRLTVL.